This is a list of T cell receptor beta chains from one sample in a study of beta chain features in type 1 diabetes. Clones were sequenced by immunoSEQ multiplex PCR, and TCRdb holds only the in-frame ones, with some missing. The data hold almost 350,000 clones, with about a tenth observed a single time. Sequenced material: central memory CD4+ T cells from blood. The receptors stem from a man aged 25 to 40 with type 1 diabetes. Both conserved end residues are part of each CDR3. D genes are given only for firm matches. Expanded clones are given a class, and other clones once, few, many or no size at all.

j_call: TRBJ1-1
cdr3_length: 15
clone_size: .
v_call: TRBV6-6
d_call: .
cdr3_aa: CASTEREMRGTEAFF
cdr3_nt: TGTGCCAGCACTGAGAGGGAGATGAGAGGCACTGAAGCTTTCTTT

j_call: TRBJ1-1
cdr3_length: 14
clone_size: .
v_call: TRBV29-1
d_call: .
cdr3_aa: CSVQPQGIRTEAFF
cdr3_nt: TGCAGCGTCCAGCCGCAGGGAATACGTACTGAAGCTTTCTTT

j_call: TRBJ2-7
cdr3_length: 13
clone_size: few
v_call: TRBV29-1
d_call: .
cdr3_aa: CSVDGQGVHEQYF
cdr3_nt: TGCAGCGTTGATGGGCAGGGTGTCCACGAGCAGTACTTC

j_call: TRBJ2-7
cdr3_length: 13
clone_size: .
v_call: TRBV5-1
d_call: .
cdr3_aa: CASSLSPSYEQYF
cdr3_nt: TGCGCCAGCAGCTTGTCGCCTTCCTACGAGCAGTACTTC

j_call: TRBJ2-5
cdr3_length: 13
clone_size: few
v_call: TRBV11-3
d_call: .
cdr3_aa: CASSLWDEETQYF
cdr3_nt: TGTGCCAGCAGTTTGTGGGACGAAGAGACCCAGTACTTC

j_call: TRBJ2-4
cdr3_length: 15
clone_size: .
v_call: TRBV15
d_call: .
cdr3_aa: CATRSETGDRNIQYF
cdr3_nt: TGTGCCACCAGATCGGAGACGGGGGACAGAAACATTCAGTACTTC

j_call: TRBJ2-1
cdr3_length: 14
clone_size: .
v_call: TRBV7-8
d_call: .
cdr3_aa: CASSLAGTADEQFF
cdr3_nt: TGTGCCAGCAGCTTAGCGGGGACGGCGGATGAGCAGTTCTTC

j_call: TRBJ2-3
cdr3_length: 13
clone_size: few
v_call: TRBV18
d_call: .
cdr3_aa: CASSRQSTDTQYF
cdr3_nt: TGTGCCAGCTCAAGACAGAGCACAGATACGCAGTATTTT

j_call: TRBJ2-2
cdr3_length: 14
clone_size: few
v_call: TRBV5-8
d_call: .
cdr3_aa: CASSLHLNTGELFF
cdr3_nt: TGTGCCAGCAGCTTACACCTGAACACCGGGGAGCTGTTTTTT

j_call: TRBJ2-5
cdr3_length: 16
clone_size: few
v_call: TRBV9
d_call: .
cdr3_aa: CASSVGALRVKETQYF
cdr3_nt: TGTGCCAGCAGCGTAGGGGCTCTCCGGGTGAAAGAGACCCAGTACTTC

j_call: TRBJ2-7
cdr3_length: 13
clone_size: .
v_call: TRBV5-6
d_call: .
cdr3_aa: CASSLWPAYEQYF
cdr3_nt: TGTGCCAGCAGCTTGTGGCCAGCGTACGAGCAGTACTTC

j_call: TRBJ1-2
cdr3_length: 14
clone_size: .
v_call: TRBV4-3
d_call: .
cdr3_aa: CASSQGFPNYGYTF
cdr3_nt: TGCGCCAGCAGCCAAGGGTTCCCTAACTATGGCTACACCTTC

j_call: TRBJ2-7
cdr3_length: 14
clone_size: few
v_call: TRBV7-2
d_call: TRBD1
cdr3_aa: CASSLVGTDYEQYF
cdr3_nt: TGTGCCAGCAGCTTAGTGGGGACAGACTACGAGCAGTACTTC

j_call: TRBJ1-2
cdr3_length: 13
clone_size: .
v_call: TRBV29-1
d_call: TRBD1
cdr3_aa: CSVVGTGGYGYTF
cdr3_nt: TGCAGCGTTGTAGGGACAGGGGGATATGGCTACACCTTC

j_call: TRBJ2-5
cdr3_length: 14
clone_size: .
v_call: TRBV5-1
d_call: .
cdr3_aa: CASSLAGNAETQYF
cdr3_nt: TGCGCCAGCAGCTTGGCCGGAAATGCCGAGACCCAGTACTTC

j_call: TRBJ2-7
cdr3_length: 13
clone_size: .
v_call: TRBV11-2
d_call: .
cdr3_aa: CASRDGLTYEQYF
cdr3_nt: TGTGCCAGCAGGGACGGGCTCACGTACGAGCAGTACTTC

j_call: TRBJ2-1
cdr3_length: 16
clone_size: many
v_call: TRBV18
d_call: .
cdr3_aa: CASSPQLGDTTNEQFF
cdr3_nt: TGTGCCAGCTCACCACAGTTGGGGGATACTACCAATGAGCAGTTCTTC

j_call: TRBJ2-7
cdr3_length: 13
clone_size: few
v_call: TRBV29-1
d_call: .
cdr3_aa: CSVNSGSYYEQYF
cdr3_nt: TGCAGCGTCAACTCCGGGAGTTACTACGAGCAGTACTTC

j_call: TRBJ2-7
cdr3_length: 13
clone_size: many
v_call: TRBV5-1
d_call: TRBD1
cdr3_aa: CASSGQGADEQYF
cdr3_nt: TGCGCCAGCAGCGGACAGGGGGCGGACGAGCAGTACTTC

j_call: TRBJ2-5
cdr3_length: 12
clone_size: few
v_call: TRBV12-5
d_call: .
cdr3_aa: CASGGPTESQYF
cdr3_nt: TGTGCTAGTGGTGGTCCTACGGAGAGCCAGTACTTC

j_call: TRBJ2-2
cdr3_length: 14
clone_size: few
v_call: TRBV7-6
d_call: TRBD1
cdr3_aa: CASSRQGDTGELFF
cdr3_nt: TGTGCCAGCAGCCGACAGGGGGATACCGGGGAGCTGTTTTTT

j_call: TRBJ2-7
cdr3_length: 14
clone_size: .
v_call: TRBV11-2
d_call: TRBD1
cdr3_aa: CASSLGDRRYEQYF
cdr3_nt: TGTGCCAGCAGCTTAGGGGACAGGAGGTACGAGCAGTACTTC